This T cell receptor beta chain is from a study of blood T cell repertoires in COVID-19. Across the study: Whether acute or convalescent, the COVID-19 samples came from the United States, Italy and Spain. PBMCs, B-cell-depleted T cells, or T cells were the source of the cDNA or gDNA that made up the material.

J was trimmed by 1 base and V by 1 base; bases with no gene match: 12. This CDR3 has 18 residues. Germline CDR1 is SGHNT and CDR2 is YYREEE (reference sequence). Across roughly 25 US areas, participants ranged in age from about 18 to 100 years. Original data processing: Estimation of nucleated cell counts was performed using reference gene primer amplification. Some clones are missing from TCRdb's copy, which holds only in-frame ones; the method was immunoSEQ multiplex PCR. The D gene and trimming were derived from the DNA, and the V and J assignments and clone size from that table. Of approximately 200,000 clones in the sample, 75% to 85% were seen once.

This clonotype was sampled from a woman aged 40 to 49 with acute COVID-19. Sequenced material: PBMCs or T cells enriched from blood (not recorded which). The chain links TRBV5-4 to TRBJ2-7, with TRBD2 matching 9 bases. The CDR3 here is CASSLWLAGDLRSYEQYF. The CDR3 DNA sequence: TGTGCCAGCAGCTTGTGGTTAGCGGGGGATCTGAGATCCTACGAGCAGTACTTC.